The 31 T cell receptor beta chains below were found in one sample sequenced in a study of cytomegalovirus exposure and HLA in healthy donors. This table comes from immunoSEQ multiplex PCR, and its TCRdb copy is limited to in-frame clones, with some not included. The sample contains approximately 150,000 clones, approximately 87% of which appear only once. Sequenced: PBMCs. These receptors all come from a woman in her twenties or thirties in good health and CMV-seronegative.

The CDR3 protein is CASMTGTGSYEQYF. In nucleotides, the CDR3 is TGTGCCAGCATGACCGGGACAGGATCCTACGAGCAGTACTTC. This chain connects TRBV2 to TRBJ2-7, with 8 nucleotides matching TRBD1. The germline V gene encodes CDR1 SNHLY and CDR2 FYNNEI. The CDR3 spans 14 residues. After removal of 7 bases from V and 1 base from J, the junction contained 6 bases not matched to a gene.

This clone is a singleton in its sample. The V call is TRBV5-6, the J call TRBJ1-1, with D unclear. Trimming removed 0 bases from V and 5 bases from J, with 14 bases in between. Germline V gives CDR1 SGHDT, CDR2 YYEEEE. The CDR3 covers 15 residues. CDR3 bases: TGTGCCAGCAGCTTGGTGTCCTCAAGAGGTACTGAAGCTTTCTTT. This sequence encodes CASSLVSSRGTEAFF.

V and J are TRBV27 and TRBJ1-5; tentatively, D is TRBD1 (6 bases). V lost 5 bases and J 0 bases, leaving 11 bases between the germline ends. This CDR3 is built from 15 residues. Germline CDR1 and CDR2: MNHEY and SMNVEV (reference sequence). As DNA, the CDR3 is TGTGCCAGCAGTCGACAGGCCGATAGCAATCAGCCCCAGCATTTT. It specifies CASSRQADSNQPQHF.

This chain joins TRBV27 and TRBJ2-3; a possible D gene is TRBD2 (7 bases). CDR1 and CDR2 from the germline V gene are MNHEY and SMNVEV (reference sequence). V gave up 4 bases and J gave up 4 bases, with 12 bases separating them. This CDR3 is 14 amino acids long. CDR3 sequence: CASSWGGSSDTQYF. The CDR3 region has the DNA TGTGCCAGCAGTTGGGGGGGCTCCTCAGATACGCAGTATTTT.

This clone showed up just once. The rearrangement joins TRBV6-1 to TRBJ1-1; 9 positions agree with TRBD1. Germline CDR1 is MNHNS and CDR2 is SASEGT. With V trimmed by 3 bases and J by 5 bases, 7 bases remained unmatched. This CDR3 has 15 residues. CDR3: CASSEPTGGYTEAFF. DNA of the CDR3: TGTGCCAGCAGTGAGCCGACAGGGGGTTATACTGAAGCTTTCTTT.

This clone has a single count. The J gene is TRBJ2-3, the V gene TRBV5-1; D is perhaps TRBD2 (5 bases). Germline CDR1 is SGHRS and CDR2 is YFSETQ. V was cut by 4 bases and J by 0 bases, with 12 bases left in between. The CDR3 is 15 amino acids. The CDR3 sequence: CASSPAAKSTDTQYF. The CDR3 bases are TGCGCCAGCAGCCCAGCGGCAAAAAGCACAGATACGCAGTATTTT.

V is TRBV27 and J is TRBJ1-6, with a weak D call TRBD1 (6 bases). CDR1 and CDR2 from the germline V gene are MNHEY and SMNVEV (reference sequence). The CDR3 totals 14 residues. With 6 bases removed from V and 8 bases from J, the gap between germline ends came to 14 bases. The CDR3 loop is CASSLQGLDSPLHF. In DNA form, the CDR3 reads TGTGCCAGCAGCCTTCAGGGGTTGGATTCACCCCTCCACTTT.

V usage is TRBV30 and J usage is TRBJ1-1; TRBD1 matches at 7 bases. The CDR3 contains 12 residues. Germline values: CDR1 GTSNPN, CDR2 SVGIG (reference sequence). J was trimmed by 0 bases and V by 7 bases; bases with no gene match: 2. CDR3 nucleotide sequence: TGTGCCTCGGGACAGATGAACACTGAAGCTTTCTTT. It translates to CASGQMNTEAFF.

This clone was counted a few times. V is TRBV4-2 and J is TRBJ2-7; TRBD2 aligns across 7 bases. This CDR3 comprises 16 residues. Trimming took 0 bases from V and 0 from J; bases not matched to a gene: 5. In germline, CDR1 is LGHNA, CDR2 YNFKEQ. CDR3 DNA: TGTGCCAGCAGCCAAGATCCGAGCGGGGACTCCTACGAGCAGTACTTC. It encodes CASSQDPSGDSYEQYF.

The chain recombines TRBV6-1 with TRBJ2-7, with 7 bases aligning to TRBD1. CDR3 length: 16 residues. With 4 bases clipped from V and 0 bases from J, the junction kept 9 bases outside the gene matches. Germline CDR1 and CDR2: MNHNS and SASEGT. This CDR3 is CASSASTGLVSYEQYF. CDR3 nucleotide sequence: TGTGCCAGCAGTGCATCGACAGGGCTCGTCTCCTACGAGCAGTACTTC.

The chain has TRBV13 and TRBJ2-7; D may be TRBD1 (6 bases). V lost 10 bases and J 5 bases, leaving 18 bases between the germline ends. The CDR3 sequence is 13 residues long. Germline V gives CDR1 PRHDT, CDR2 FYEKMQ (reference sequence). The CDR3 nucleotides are TGTGCCACCCAGGGGCGACCAGCCCACGAGCAGTACTTC. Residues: CATQGRPAHEQYF.

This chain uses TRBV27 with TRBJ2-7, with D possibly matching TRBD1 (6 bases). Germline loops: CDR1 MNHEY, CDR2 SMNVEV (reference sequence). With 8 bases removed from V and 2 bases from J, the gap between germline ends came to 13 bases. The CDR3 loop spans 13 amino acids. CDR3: CASRWQGTYEQYF. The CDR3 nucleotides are TGTGCCAGCCGATGGCAGGGGACCTACGAGCAGTACTTC.

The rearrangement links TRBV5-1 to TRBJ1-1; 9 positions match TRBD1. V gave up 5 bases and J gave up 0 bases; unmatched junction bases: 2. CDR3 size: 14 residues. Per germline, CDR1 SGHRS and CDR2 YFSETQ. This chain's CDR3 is CASRGDRVNTEAFF. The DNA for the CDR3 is TGCGCCAGCAGGGGGGACAGGGTGAACACTGAAGCTTTCTTT.

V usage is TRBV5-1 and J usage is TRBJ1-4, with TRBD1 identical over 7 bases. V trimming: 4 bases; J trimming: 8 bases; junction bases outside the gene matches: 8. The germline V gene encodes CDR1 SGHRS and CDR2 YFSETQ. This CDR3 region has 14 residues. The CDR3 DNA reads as TGCGCCAGCAGCCCAACAGGGGTTCGGGAAAAACTGTTTTTT. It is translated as CASSPTGVREKLFF.

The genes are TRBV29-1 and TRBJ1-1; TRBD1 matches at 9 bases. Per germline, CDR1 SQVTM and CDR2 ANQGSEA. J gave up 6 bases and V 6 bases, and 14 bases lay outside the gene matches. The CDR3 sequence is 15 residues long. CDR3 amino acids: CSVDWTGAFSAEAFF. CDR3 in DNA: TGCAGCGTAGACTGGACAGGGGCCTTTAGCGCTGAAGCTTTCTTT.

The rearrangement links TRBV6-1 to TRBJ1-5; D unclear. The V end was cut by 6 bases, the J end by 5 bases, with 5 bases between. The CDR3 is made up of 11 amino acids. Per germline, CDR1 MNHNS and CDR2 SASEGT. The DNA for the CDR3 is TGTGCCAGCAGGGTAGATCAGCCCCAGCATTTT. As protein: CASRVDQPQHF.

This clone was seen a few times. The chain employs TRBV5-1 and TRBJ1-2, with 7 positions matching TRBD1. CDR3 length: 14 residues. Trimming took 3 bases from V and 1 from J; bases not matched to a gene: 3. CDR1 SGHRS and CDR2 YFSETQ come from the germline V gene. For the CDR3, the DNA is TGCGCCAGCAGCTGGACAGGAGATAACTATGGCTACACCTTC. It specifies CASSWTGDNYGYTF.

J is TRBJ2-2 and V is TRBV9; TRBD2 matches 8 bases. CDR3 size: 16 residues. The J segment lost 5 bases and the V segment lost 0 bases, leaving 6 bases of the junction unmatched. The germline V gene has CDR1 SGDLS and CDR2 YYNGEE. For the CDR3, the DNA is TGTGCCAGCAGCGTAGGTCCGGGGGGGTGGACCGGGGAGCTGTTTTTT. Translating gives CASSVGPGGWTGELFF.

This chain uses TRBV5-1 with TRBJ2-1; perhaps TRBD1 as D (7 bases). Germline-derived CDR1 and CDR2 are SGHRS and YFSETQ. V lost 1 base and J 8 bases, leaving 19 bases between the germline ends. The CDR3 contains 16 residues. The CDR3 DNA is TGCGCCAGCAGCTTGACCCGGGGGACAGTGTCCCATGAGCAGTTCTTC. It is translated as CASSLTRGTVSHEQFF.

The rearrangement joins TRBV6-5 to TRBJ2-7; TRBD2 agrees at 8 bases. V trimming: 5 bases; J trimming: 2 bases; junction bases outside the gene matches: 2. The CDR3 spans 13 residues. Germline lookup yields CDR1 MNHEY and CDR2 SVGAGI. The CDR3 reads CASSRTSPYEQYF. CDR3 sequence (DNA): TGTGCCAGCAGTCGGACTAGCCCCTACGAGCAGTACTTC.

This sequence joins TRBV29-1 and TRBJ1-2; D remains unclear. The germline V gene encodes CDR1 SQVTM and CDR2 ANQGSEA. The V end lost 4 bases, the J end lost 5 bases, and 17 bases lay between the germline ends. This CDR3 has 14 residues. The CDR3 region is CSVARGGTVYGYTF. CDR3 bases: TGCAGCGTTGCGCGGGGTGGTACGGTATATGGCTACACCTTC.

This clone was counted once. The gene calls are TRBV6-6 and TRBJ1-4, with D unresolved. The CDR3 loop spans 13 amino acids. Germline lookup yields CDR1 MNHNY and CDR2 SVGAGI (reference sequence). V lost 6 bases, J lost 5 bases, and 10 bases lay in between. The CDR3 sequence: CASRTNQNEKLFF. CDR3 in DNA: TGTGCCAGCAGGACAAATCAAAATGAAAAACTGTTTTTT.

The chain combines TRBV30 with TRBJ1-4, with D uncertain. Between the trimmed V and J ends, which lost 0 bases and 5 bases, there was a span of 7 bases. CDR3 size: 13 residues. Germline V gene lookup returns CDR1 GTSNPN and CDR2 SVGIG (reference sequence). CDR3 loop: CAWSVPRNEKLFF. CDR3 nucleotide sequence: TGTGCCTGGAGTGTACCCAGGAATGAAAAACTGTTTTTT.

The CDR3 is CASSTLESSYEQYF. In DNA form, the CDR3 reads TGTGCCAGCAGTACTCTGGAGAGCTCCTACGAGCAGTACTTC. V gene TRBV2 combines with J gene TRBJ2-7; D gene ambiguous. Trimming left V 5 bases short and J 0 bases short, with 11 bases between. Germline V lookup: CDR1 SNHLY, CDR2 FYNNEI. The CDR3 is 14 residues long.

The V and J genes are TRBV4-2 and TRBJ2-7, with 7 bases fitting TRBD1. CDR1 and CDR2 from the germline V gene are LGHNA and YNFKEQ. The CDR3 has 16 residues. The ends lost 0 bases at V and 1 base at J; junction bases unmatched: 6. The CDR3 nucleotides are TGTGCCAGCAGCCAAGATGTACAGGGGATATCCTACGAGCAGTACTTC. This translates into CASSQDVQGISYEQYF.

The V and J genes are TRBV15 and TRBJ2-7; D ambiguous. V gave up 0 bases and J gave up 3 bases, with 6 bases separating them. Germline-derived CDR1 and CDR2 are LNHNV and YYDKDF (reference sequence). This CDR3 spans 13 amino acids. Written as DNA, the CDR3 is TGTGCCACCAGCAGAGACAATTTCTACGAGCAGTACTTC. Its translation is CATSRDNFYEQYF. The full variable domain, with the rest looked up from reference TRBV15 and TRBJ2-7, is DAMVIQNPRYQVTQFGKPVTLSCSQTLNHNVMYWYQQKSSQAPKLLFHYYDKDFNNEADTPDNFQSRRPNTSFCFLDIRSPGLGDTAMYLCATSRDNFYEQYFGPGTRLTVT.

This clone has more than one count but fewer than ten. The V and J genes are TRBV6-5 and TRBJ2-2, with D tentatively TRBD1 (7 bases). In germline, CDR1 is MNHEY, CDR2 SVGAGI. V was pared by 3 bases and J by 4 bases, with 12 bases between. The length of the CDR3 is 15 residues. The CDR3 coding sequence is TGTGCCAGCAGTTATCTTCAGGGGGGCACCGGGGAGCTGTTTTTT. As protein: CASSYLQGGTGELFF.

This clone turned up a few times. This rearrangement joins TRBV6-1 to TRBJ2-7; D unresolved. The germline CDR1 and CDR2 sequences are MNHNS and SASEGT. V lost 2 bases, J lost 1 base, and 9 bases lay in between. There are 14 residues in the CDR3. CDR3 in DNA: TGTGCCAGCAGTGAACGAGGAGTATCCTACGAGCAGTACTTC. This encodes CASSERGVSYEQYF.

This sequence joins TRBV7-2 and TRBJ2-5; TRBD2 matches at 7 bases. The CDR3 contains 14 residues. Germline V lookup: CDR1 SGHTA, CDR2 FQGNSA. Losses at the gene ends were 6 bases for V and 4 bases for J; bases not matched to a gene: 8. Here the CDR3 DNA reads TGTGCCAGCAGATCCGGGGGGTGGTTAGAGACCCAGTACTTC. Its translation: CASRSGGWLETQYF.

The CDR3 DNA sequence: TGTGCCAGCAGCGTAGACGCGGGGGGAAGCACAGATACGCAGTATTTT. Translated, it gives CASSVDAGGSTDTQYF. This chain joins TRBV9 and TRBJ2-3, with 8 nucleotides matching TRBD2. Germline trimming cut 0 bases from V and 0 bases from J; bases unmatched to any gene: 3. This CDR3 is built from 16 residues. Germline-derived CDR1 and CDR2 are SGDLS and YYNGEE.

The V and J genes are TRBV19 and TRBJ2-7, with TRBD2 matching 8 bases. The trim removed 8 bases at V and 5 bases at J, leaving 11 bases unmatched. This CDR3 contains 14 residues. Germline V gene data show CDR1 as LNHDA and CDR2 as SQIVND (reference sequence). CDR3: CASSTGGDLHEQYF. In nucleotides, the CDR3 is TGTGCCAGTTCCACGGGAGGGGATCTCCACGAGCAGTACTTC. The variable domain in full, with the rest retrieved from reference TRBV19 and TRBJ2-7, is DGGITQSPKYLFRKEGQNVTLSCEQNLNHDAMYWYRQDPGQGLRLIYYSQIVNDFQKGDIAEGYSVSREKKESFPLTVTSAQKNPTAFYLCASSTGGDLHEQYFGPGTRLTVT.